The source of this T cell receptor (beta chain) is a study of cytomegalovirus exposure and HLA in healthy donors. Whole-study findings and limits: HLA-A and HLA-B allele assignments for most subjects were reportedly predicted accurately using TCR beta sequences. A missense variant in DCLRE1C was later tied to TCR beta V- and J-gene trimming.

Turning to this clone: Its antigen is as yet unknown.

Germline V gene lookup returns CDR1 SGHRS and CDR2 YFSETQ. With 0 bases removed from V and 5 bases from J, the gap between germline ends came to 12 bases. The CDR3 spans 14 residues. This PCR relied on a set of 60 Vbeta primers and 13 Jbeta primers. Libraries were prepared by immunoSEQ multiplex PCR; TCRdb keeps only in-frame clonotypes and omits some of them. This sample yields about 76,000 clones, of which around 70% are seen a single time; more than 9.5% belongs to the top ten. The sequence was obtained from a middle-aged woman in good health and CMV-seropositive. The material sequenced was PBMCs. V usage is TRBV5-1 and J usage is TRBJ2-7; possible D gene TRBD1, 6 bases. The chain's CDR3 is CASSLDGAGDEQYF. As DNA, the CDR3 is TGCGCCAGCAGCTTGGACGGGGCAGGGGACGAGCAGTACTTC.